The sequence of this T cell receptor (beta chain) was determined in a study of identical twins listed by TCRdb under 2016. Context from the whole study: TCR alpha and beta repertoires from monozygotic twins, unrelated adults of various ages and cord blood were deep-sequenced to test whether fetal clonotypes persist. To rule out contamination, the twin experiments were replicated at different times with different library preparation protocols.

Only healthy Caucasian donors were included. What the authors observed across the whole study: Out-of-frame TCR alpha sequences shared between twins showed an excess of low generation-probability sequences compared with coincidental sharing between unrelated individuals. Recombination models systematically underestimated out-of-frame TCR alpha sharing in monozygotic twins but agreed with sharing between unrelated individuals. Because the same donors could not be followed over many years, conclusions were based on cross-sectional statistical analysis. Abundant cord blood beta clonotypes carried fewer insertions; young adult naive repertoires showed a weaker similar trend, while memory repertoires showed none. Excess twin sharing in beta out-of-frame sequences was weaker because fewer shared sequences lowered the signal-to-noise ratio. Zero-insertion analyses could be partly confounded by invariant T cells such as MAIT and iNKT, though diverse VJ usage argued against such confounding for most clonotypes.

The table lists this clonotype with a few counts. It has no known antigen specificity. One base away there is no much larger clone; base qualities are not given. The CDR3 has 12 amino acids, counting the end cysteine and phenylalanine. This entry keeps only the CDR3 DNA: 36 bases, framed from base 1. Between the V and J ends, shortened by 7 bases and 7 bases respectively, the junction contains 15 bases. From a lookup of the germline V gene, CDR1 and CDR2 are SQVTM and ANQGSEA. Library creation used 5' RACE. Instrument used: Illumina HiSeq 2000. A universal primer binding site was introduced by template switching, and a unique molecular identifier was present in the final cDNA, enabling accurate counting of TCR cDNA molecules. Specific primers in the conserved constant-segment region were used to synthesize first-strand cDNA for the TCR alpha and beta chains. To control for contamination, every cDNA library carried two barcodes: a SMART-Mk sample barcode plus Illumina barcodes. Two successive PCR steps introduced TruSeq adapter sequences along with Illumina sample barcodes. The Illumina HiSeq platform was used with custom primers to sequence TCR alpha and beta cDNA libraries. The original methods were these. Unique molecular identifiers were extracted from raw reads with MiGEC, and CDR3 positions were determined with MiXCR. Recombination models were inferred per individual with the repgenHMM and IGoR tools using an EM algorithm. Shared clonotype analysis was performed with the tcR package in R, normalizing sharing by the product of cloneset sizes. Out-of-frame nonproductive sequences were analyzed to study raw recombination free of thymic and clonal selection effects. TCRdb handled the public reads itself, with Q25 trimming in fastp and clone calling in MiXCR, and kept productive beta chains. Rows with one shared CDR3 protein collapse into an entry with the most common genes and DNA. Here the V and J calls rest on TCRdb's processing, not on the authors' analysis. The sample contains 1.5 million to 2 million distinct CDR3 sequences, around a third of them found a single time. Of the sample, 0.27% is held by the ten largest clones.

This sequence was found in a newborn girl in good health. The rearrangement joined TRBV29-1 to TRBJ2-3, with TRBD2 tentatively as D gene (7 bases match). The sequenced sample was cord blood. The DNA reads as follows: TGCAGCGGGGGGGGCCAGACTTATACGCAGTATTTT. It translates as CSGGGQTYTQYF.